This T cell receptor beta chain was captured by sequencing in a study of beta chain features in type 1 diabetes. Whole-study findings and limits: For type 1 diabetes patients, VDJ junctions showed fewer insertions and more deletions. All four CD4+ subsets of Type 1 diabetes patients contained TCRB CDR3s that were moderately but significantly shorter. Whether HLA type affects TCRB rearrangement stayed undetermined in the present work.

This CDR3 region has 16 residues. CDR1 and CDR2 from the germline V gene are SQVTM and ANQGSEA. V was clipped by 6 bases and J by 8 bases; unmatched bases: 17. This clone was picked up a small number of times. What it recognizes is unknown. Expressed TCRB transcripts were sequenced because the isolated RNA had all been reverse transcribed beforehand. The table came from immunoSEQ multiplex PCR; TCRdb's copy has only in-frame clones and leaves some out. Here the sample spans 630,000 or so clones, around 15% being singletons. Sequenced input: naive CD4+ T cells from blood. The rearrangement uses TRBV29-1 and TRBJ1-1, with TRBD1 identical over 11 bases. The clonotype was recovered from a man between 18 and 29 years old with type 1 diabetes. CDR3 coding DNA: TGCAGCGTCGAACGCAACGAGAGGACAGGGGGCTACGAAGCTTTCTTT. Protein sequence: CSVERNERTGGYEAFF.